The 7 T cell receptor beta chains in this list originate from one sample, sequenced in a study of cytomegalovirus exposure and HLA in healthy donors. In the PCR, 60 Vbeta and 13 Jbeta primers were used. Sequencing was performed with immunoSEQ multiplex PCR; in TCRdb, only in-frame clones are kept and a portion is missing. This table lists 38,000 or so clones. Material: PBMCs. The receptors were sampled from a middle-aged man in good health and CMV-seropositive.

This rearrangement joins TRBV5-4 to TRBJ2-5, with TRBD2 as a possible D gene (6 bases). Germline V gene sequence: CDR1 SGHNT, CDR2 YYREEE (reference sequence). V lost 3 bases, J lost 4 bases, and 13 bases lay in between. The CDR3 runs 14 residues. CDR3 in amino acids: CASSSPGTRETQYF. CDR3 sequence (DNA): TGTGCCAGCAGCTCTCCCGGGACTCGAGAGACCCAGTACTTC.

The chain links TRBV7-9 to TRBJ2-7; TRBD1 might be the D (6 bases). Per germline, CDR1 SEHNR and CDR2 FQNEAQ (reference sequence). The CDR3 is 13 residues long. V was shortened by 5 bases and J by 3 bases, with 11 bases between the two germline ends. The CDR3 nucleotides read TGTGCCAGCAGCAGGGACAACCGCTACGAGCAGTACTTC. Protein product: CASSRDNRYEQYF.

V gene TRBV28 combines with J gene TRBJ1-5; no definite D call. Trimming left V 4 bases short and J 2 bases short, with 9 bases between. Germline assignment: CDR1 MDHEN and CDR2 SYDVKM. The CDR3 has 14 residues. CDR3 in DNA: TGTGCCAGCAGTTCGGGGAAGGGCAATCAGCCCCAGCATTTT. It is translated as CASSSGKGNQPQHF.

J is TRBJ2-2 and V is TRBV13; TRBD1 might be the D (6 bases). Germline V gene lookup returns CDR1 PRHDT and CDR2 FYEKMQ (reference sequence). The CDR3 contains 13 residues. Trimming removed 2 bases at V and 5 bases at J, with 6 bases between. CDR3 amino acids: CASSLQGTGELFF. The DNA for the CDR3 is TGTGCCAGCAGCTTACAGGGGACCGGGGAGCTGTTTTTT.

The chain employs TRBV15 and TRBJ2-7; tentative D call: TRBD2 (6 bases). Trimming took 1 base from V and 11 from J, leaving 12 bases between them. The CDR3 runs 12 residues. Germline-derived CDR1 and CDR2 are LNHNV and YYDKDF (reference sequence). Written as DNA, the CDR3 is TGTGCCACCAGCAGAGCGGAGGGCCGGGAGTACTTC. This sequence encodes CATSRAEGREYF.

This chain connects TRBV28 to TRBJ1-4, with unresolved D. The CDR3 covers 17 residues. V shed 6 bases and J shed 0 bases, with 17 bases lying between them. CDR1 MDHEN and CDR2 SYDVKM come from the germline V gene. This CDR3 reads CASSPILSGATNEKLFF. CDR3 bases: TGTGCCAGCAGCCCGATACTTTCCGGAGCAACTAATGAAAAACTGTTTTTT.

This rearrangement joins TRBV2 to TRBJ2-1; maybe TRBD2 (6 bases). Per germline, CDR1 SNHLY and CDR2 FYNNEI. V dropped 8 bases and J dropped 8 bases, with 19 bases sitting between them. The CDR3 totals 14 residues. This CDR3 is CASLYTTAGDEQFF. The DNA of the CDR3 is TGTGCCAGCCTATATACTACAGCGGGCGATGAGCAGTTCTTC.